The entry below describes one TCR beta chain. What this receptor recognizes is not known. No base quality information exists; no much larger clone differs at one position. The record originates from a study of OX40 agonist ivuxolimab in advanced cancers. In terms of the full investigation: The costimulatory receptor OX40 (CD134) was targeted by ivuxolimab, a fully human IgG2 agonistic monoclonal antibody. In the dose-escalation cohort, approximately 82% of patients were male, and the mean age was roughly 60 years with a range of 23 to 79. Patients were allowed to have had prior anti-PD-1, anti-PD-L1 or anti-CTLA-4 therapy, and around 40% of the dose-escalation patients had previously received checkpoint inhibitors. Intravenous ivuxolimab was administered to patients every 2 weeks at six dose levels: 0.01, 0.1, 0.3, 1.5, 3 and 10 mg/kg. The paper covers the monotherapy dose-escalation part of the phase I ivuxolimab trial, which included N of about 50 patients. Partial responses occurred in three dose-escalation patients, of whom one had hepatocellular carcinoma and two had cutaneous melanoma. The purpose of peripheral TCRbeta sequencing was to test whether ivuxolimab changed TCR sequence diversity and led to clonal T-cell expansion. Of the 50 or so patients in dose escalation, 19 had hepatocellular carcinoma, some 15 had melanoma, 9 had renal cell carcinoma and 9 had head and neck cancer. Points the paper makes about the study in general: In the 0.1-3.0 mg/kg groups, partial responders were among the patients with the lowest normalized peripheral clonal expansion, particularly in CD8+ T cells. Which antigens the clonally expanded peripheral T cells were specific for was not determined. Clonal expansion of both CD4+ and CD8+ blood T cells was observed from baseline to week 6 at doses 0.1 to 3.0 mg/kg. After ivuxolimab, more expanded clones were found on average in CD8+ T cells than in CD4+ T cells. Low levels of normalized T-cell clonal expansion were also seen in some patients who did not respond.

The germline V gene encodes CDR1 SGHKS and CDR2 YYEKEE (reference sequence). Germline trimming: 2 bases from V, 0 bases from J; junction bases outside gene matches: 13. Including cysteine and phenylalanine, the CDR3 has 19 amino acids. Of all the DNA, just the CDR3 is kept, 57 bases in frame from base 1. For sequencing of the TCRbeta CDR3 region, genomic DNA was extracted from the sorted cells. TCRbeta CDR3 regions were sequenced using the immunoSEQ Assay. As stored in TCRdb, this immuneACCESS dataset retains in-frame rearrangements with V and J assigned. A fraction of the clones does not appear; measured against another copy, unresolved V genes explain less than half of the discrepancy, and the remainder lacks a known reason. This sample holds roughly 50,000 clones; about 88% were observed only once. The top ten clones comprise approximately 1.9% of the sample. Patients with a history of autoimmune disease or receiving systemic immunosuppression were excluded from the trial. Peripheral blood for TCR sequencing was collected from all dose cohorts at baseline, on cycle 4 day 1, and on cycle 7 day 1. The samples were drawn from a first-in-human, open-label, multicenter phase I dose-escalation trial of ivuxolimab. Adults with locally advanced or metastatic head and neck squamous cell, hepatocellular, melanoma or renal cell carcinoma were enrolled in the trial. CD4+ and CD8+ T cells were sorted separately from peripheral blood before TCR sequencing.

The source of this sequence is an adult with an advanced solid tumor such as melanoma, head and neck, liver or kidney cancer. Sample: CD4+ or CD8+ T cells sorted from blood, taken in a trial of the OX40 agonist ivuxolimab. Here the chain combines TRBV5-5 and TRBJ1-4, and TRBD1 aligns with 7 junction nucleotides. The nucleotide sequence reads TGTGCCAGCAGCTTAGATATGGCGGGACAGATCACAACTAATGAAAAACTGTTTTTT. Its amino acids are CASSLDMAGQITTNEKLFF. With the rest looked up from the reference TRBV5-5 and TRBJ1-4 genes rather than sequenced, the full variable domain is DAGVTQSPTHLIKTRGQQVTLRCSPISGHKSVSWYQQVLGQGPQFIFQYYEKEERGRGNFPDRFSARQFPNYSSELNVNALLLGDSALYLCASSLDMAGQITTNEKLFFGSGTQLSVL.